These 24 T cell receptor beta chains originate from one sample sequenced in a study of shared clonotypes between healthy human individuals. CD45RO-negative CD8 cells positively selected for CCR7 made up the naive population, which excluded terminally differentiated effector memory CD45RA+ cells. The data were produced by immunoSEQ multiplex PCR, yet TCRdb's version contains in-frame clones alone and is incomplete. The sample lists about 2.1 million clones, roughly 93% seen once, with around 1.7% in the top ten. The sample was naive CD8+ T cells from PBMCs. The receptors shown here come from a man younger than 35 in good health. Some clones in this sample may be carry-over from other donors' samples.

This clone has a handful of counts. J is TRBJ1-5 and V is TRBV28; possible D gene TRBD1, 5 bases. Trimming removed 1 base from V and 1 base from J, with 11 bases in between. Germline-derived CDR1 and CDR2 are MDHEN and SYDVKM. CDR3 length: 16 amino acids. The CDR3 bases are TGTGCCAGCAGTTTATACACAGGTTTAAGCAATCAGCCCCAGCATTTT. Protein product: CASSLYTGLSNQPQHF.

The gene calls are TRBV5-1 and TRBJ2-7; possibly TRBD1 for D (6 bases). This CDR3 has 12 residues. V lost 8 bases to trimming and J lost 3 bases, with 12 bases between them. CDR1 is SGHRS and CDR2 is YFSETQ in the germline V gene. CDR3 in DNA: TGCGCCAGTCAAACAGGGAACTACGAGCAGTACTTC. Amino acids: CASQTGNYEQYF.

The chain links TRBV4-3 to TRBJ1-2; TRBD1 might be the D (6 bases). Germline CDR1 LGHNA, CDR2 YSLEER. This CDR3 contains 12 residues. V was cut by 3 bases and J by 6 bases, with 8 bases left in between. This CDR3 reads CASSQRGDGYTF. The CDR3 DNA sequence: TGCGCCAGCAGCCAGAGGGGGGATGGCTACACCTTC.

The CDR3 loop reads CASSQRPGAYNEQFF. The CDR3, as DNA: TGTGCCAGCAGCCAAAGGCCGGGGGCCTACAATGAGCAGTTCTTC. The gene calls are TRBV4-2 and TRBJ2-1; D possibly corresponds to TRBD2 (6 bases). The length of the CDR3 is 15 residues. V lost 2 bases and J lost 2, with 10 bases in between. Germline loops: CDR1 LGHNA, CDR2 YNFKEQ.

The V call is TRBV28, the J call TRBJ2-7, with D perhaps matching TRBD1 (6 bases). This CDR3 contains 15 residues. V dropped 10 bases and J dropped 2 bases, with 21 bases sitting between them. Germline lookup yields CDR1 MDHEN and CDR2 SYDVKM. CDR3 amino acids: CATLGPGHTTYEQYF. Written as DNA, the CDR3 is TGTGCCACTCTCGGACCGGGACATACCACCTACGAGCAGTACTTC.

This clone has just a few counts. This specimen includes other DNA sequences encoding the same CDR3. V usage is TRBV14 and J usage is TRBJ1-2; D gene uncertain. Germline V gene data show CDR1 as SGHDN and CDR2 as FVKESK. Trimming removed 1 base from V and 4 bases from J, with 7 bases in between. CDR3 length: 13 residues. The CDR3 bases are TGTGCCAGCAGCCAAGGCAGGACCTATGGCTACACCTTC. This encodes CASSQGRTYGYTF.

The chain couples TRBV19 to TRBJ1-1; 9 nucleotides align to TRBD1. V lost 8 bases to trimming and J lost 3 bases; unmatched junction nucleotides: 7. The CDR3 spans 14 residues. In germline, CDR1 is LNHDA, CDR2 SQIVND (reference sequence). The CDR3 loop reads CASLGTGKDTEAFF. The CDR3 region has the DNA TGTGCCAGTCTTGGGACAGGGAAGGACACTGAAGCTTTCTTT.

V gene TRBV11-3 combines with J gene TRBJ2-7; 9 bases are a match to TRBD2. With 7 bases clipped from V and 4 bases from J, the junction kept 11 bases outside the gene matches. The germline gives CDR1 SGHNT, CDR2 YENEEA. The CDR3 extends over 15 amino acids. The CDR3 DNA reads as TGTGCCAGCAACAACACCTCGGCGGGGGGGTACGAGCAGTACTTC. Amino acids: CASNNTSAGGYEQYF.

Turning to this clone: One junction end disagrees with the germline gene, perhaps due to a read error. The J gene is TRBJ2-5, the V gene TRBV28; 7 bases align to TRBD1. The CDR3 consists of 15 residues. Germline lookup yields CDR1 MDHEN and CDR2 SYDVKM. CDR3 protein: CASSVRTGVQETRYF. CDR3 nucleotides: TGTGCCAGCAGTGTTAGGACAGGAGTCCAAGAGACCCGGTACTTC.

Only one count was recorded for this clone. The genes are TRBV7-9 and TRBJ2-7, with D perhaps matching TRBD1 (7 bases). The germline V gene encodes CDR1 SEHNR and CDR2 FQNEAQ (reference sequence). Trimming cost V 3 bases and J 6 bases, with 15 bases left between them. The CDR3 runs 14 residues. DNA for the CDR3: TGTGCCAGCAGCTTCGGAGGGGGCCTGTCCGAGCAGTACTTC. It yields the protein CASSFGGGLSEQYF.

CDR3 residues: CASSGGSGPERSEGYTF. CDR3 nucleotides: TGTGCCAGCAGCGGAGGATCGGGGCCAGAACGATCGGAGGGCTACACCTTC. The rearrangement joins TRBV9 to TRBJ1-2, with D perhaps matching TRBD1 (5 bases). V shed 3 bases and J shed 8 bases, with 26 bases lying between them. The V gene's germline CDR1 is SGDLS and CDR2 YYNGEE. CDR3 length: 17 amino acids.

The genes are TRBV19 and TRBJ1-5, with 7 positions matching TRBD1. CDR1 is LNHDA and CDR2 is SQIVND in the germline V gene (reference sequence). Unmatched junction bases numbered 6, after V lost 6 bases and J lost 1 base. The CDR3 spans 15 residues. CDR3 loop: CASSHEGASNQPQHF. In DNA, the CDR3 is TGTGCCAGTAGCCATGAGGGGGCCAGCAATCAGCCCCAGCATTTT.

The chain is built from TRBV7-7 and TRBJ2-3; TRBD1 matches 9 bases. This CDR3 has 18 amino acids. V lost 5 bases to trimming and J lost 1 base; unmatched junction nucleotides: 13. Germline CDR1 SSHAT, CDR2 FNYEAQ (reference sequence). CDR3 DNA: TGTGCCAGCAGCCCAGAACCTACAGGGGGCGATGGCACAGATACGCAGTATTTT. Translated: CASSPEPTGGDGTDTQYF.

V gene TRBV5-1 combines with J gene TRBJ2-3; 10 nucleotides agree with TRBD1. CDR3 length: 17 amino acids. From germline, CDR1 is SGHRS and CDR2 YFSETQ. V shed 0 bases, J shed 2 bases, and the junction held 6 bases outside the gene matches. The CDR3 DNA is TGCGCCAGCAGCTTGGCCCGGACAGGGGGGGACACAGATACGCAGTATTTT. Amino acid sequence: CASSLARTGGDTDTQYF.

This chain uses TRBV29-1 with TRBJ2-1; D possibly uses TRBD1 or TRBD2 (5 bases each). Germline V gene lookup returns CDR1 SQVTM and CDR2 ANQGSEA. The length of the CDR3 is 11 residues. The germline V and J ends were trimmed by 4 bases and 13 bases, with 14 bases remaining between them. CDR3 region: CSVGGSRIQFF. The CDR3 DNA follows: TGCAGCGTTGGGGGGTCAAGGATCCAGTTCTTC.

The V call is TRBV7-9, the J call TRBJ2-5, with 8 positions matching TRBD1. Germline lookup yields CDR1 SEHNR and CDR2 FQNEAQ (reference sequence). The length of the CDR3 is 15 residues. V was clipped by 1 base and J by 1 base; unmatched bases: 2. CDR3 bases: TGTGCCAGCAGCTTAGTGGGGACAGGCCAAGAGACCCAGTACTTC. It codes for CASSLVGTGQETQYF. Using reference TRBV7-9 and TRBJ2-5 for the parts outside the CDR3, the full variable domain is DTGVSQNPRHKITKRGQNVTFRCDPISEHNRLYWYRQTLGQGPEFLTYFQNEAQLEKSRLLSDRFSAERPKGSFSTLEIQRTEQGDSAMYLCASSLVGTGQETQYFGPGTRLLVL.

This chain uses TRBV6-1 with TRBJ1-5, with 8 bases lining up with TRBD1. With V trimmed by 1 base and J by 5 bases, 4 bases remained unmatched. In germline, CDR1 is MNHNS, CDR2 SASEGT. The CDR3 runs 15 residues. DNA of the CDR3: TGTGCCAGCAGTGAAGAGTCAGGGGGCGATCAGCCCCAGCATTTT. Amino acids: CASSEESGGDQPQHF.

The chain joins TRBV27 to TRBJ2-1; 9 bases match TRBD2. This CDR3 region has 16 residues. Trimming took 0 bases from V and 6 from J; bases not matched to a gene: 6. CDR1 and CDR2 from the germline V gene are MNHEY and SMNVEV (reference sequence). CDR3 region: CASSLSHSGRSNEQFF. The CDR3 DNA is TGTGCCAGCAGTTTATCTCATAGCGGGAGATCCAATGAGCAGTTCTTC.

This clone was observed a few times. The chain couples TRBV7-3 to TRBJ1-1; TRBD1 might be the D (6 bases). Per germline, CDR1 SGHTA and CDR2 FQGTGA. V was clipped by 2 bases and J by 0 bases, with 16 bases between them. This CDR3 comprises 17 residues. The DNA for the CDR3 is TGTGCCAGCAGCTTAGCGGGGGCTCCTCCCCTGAACACTGAAGCTTTCTTT. Amino acid sequence: CASSLAGAPPLNTEAFF. Combining the CDR3 with reference TRBV7-3 and TRBJ1-1 gives the whole variable domain GAGVSQTPSNKVTEKGKYVELRCDPISGHTALYWYRQSLGQGPEFLIYFQGTGAADDSGLPNDRFFAVRPEGSVSTLKIQRTERGDSAVYLCASSLAGAPPLNTEAFFGQGTRLTVV.

The V gene is TRBV27, the J gene TRBJ2-5; D not resolved. V was cut by 4 bases and J by 5 bases, with 14 bases left in between. From germline, CDR1 is MNHEY and CDR2 SMNVEV (reference sequence). CDR3 length: 14 amino acids. The chain's CDR3 is CASSSLWAVETQYF. The DNA of the CDR3 is TGTGCCAGCAGTTCCCTTTGGGCGGTTGAGACCCAGTACTTC.

The V call is TRBV28, the J call TRBJ2-7; a possible D gene is TRBD1 (6 bases). This CDR3 spans 14 amino acids. Per the germline V gene, CDR1 is MDHEN and CDR2 is SYDVKM. Trimming took 7 bases from V and 2 from J, leaving 15 bases between them. CDR3 loop: CASKGHLNAYEQYF. In DNA form, the CDR3 reads TGTGCCAGCAAGGGACACCTGAACGCCTACGAGCAGTACTTC.

The chain joins TRBV10-3 to TRBJ2-1; the match to TRBD2 covers 9 bases. The CDR3 loop spans 21 amino acids. Germline V gives CDR1 ENHRY, CDR2 SYGVKD. Trimming at V came to 0 bases and at J to 6 bases, leaving 21 bases not matched to a gene. CDR3 bases: TGTGCCATCAGTGAGTCTTTTTCTCTTATCCCAGGTAGCGGGAGTAGCAATGAGCAGTTCTTC. It specifies CAISESFSLIPGSGSSNEQFF.

This clone was seen once. Other DNA sequences of this sample code for an identical CDR3. The chain employs TRBV27 and TRBJ2-7; the match to TRBD2 covers 10 bases. Germline CDR1 and CDR2: MNHEY and SMNVEV (reference sequence). CDR3 size: 15 residues. With 0 bases clipped from V and 3 bases from J, the junction kept 2 bases outside the gene matches. CDR3 DNA sequence: TGTGCCAGCAGTTTATCGGCTAGCGGGAGCTACGAGCAGTACTTC. This codes for CASSLSASGSYEQYF.

The chain couples TRBV27 to TRBJ1-2; 7 bases line up with TRBD1. V lost 6 bases to trimming and J lost 3 bases; unmatched junction nucleotides: 19. This CDR3 is 18 amino acids long. Germline CDR1 MNHEY, CDR2 SMNVEV (reference sequence). The chain's CDR3 is CASSPHRWGTASDYGYTF. CDR3 sequence (DNA): TGTGCCAGCAGCCCTCATCGATGGGGGACAGCTTCCGACTATGGCTACACCTTC.